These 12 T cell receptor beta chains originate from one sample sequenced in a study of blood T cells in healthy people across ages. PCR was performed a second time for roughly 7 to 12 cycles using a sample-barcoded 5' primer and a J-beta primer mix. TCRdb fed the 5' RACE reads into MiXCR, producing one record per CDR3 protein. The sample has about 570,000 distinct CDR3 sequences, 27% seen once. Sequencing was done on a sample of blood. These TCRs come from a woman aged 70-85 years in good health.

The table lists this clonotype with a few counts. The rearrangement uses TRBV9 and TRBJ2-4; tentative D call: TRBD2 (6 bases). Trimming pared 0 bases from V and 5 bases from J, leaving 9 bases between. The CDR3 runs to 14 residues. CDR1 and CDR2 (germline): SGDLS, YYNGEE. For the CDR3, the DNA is TGTGCCAGCAGCGTAGACCAGCGGGAAAACATTCAGTACTTC. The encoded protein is CASSVDQRENIQYF.

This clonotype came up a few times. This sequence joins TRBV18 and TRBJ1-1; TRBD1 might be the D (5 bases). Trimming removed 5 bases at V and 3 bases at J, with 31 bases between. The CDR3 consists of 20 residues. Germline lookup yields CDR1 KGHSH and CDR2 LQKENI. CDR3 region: CASSAFLGNTYGAMDTEAFF. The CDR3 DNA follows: TGTGCCAGCTCAGCGTTTCTCGGGAACACCTACGGGGCTATGGACACTGAAGCTTTCTTT. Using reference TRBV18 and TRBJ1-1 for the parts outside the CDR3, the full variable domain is NAGVMQNPRHLVRRRGQEARLRCSPMKGHSHVYWYRQLPEEGLKFMVYLQKENIIDESGMPKERFSAEFPKEGPSILRIQQVVRGDSAAYFCASSAFLGNTYGAMDTEAFFGQGTRLTVV.

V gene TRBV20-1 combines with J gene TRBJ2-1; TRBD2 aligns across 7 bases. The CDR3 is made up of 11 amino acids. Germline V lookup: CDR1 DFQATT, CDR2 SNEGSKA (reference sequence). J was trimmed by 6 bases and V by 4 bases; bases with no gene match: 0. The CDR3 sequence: CSATSGNEQFF. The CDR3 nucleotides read TGCAGTGCTACTAGCGGCAATGAGCAGTTCTTC.

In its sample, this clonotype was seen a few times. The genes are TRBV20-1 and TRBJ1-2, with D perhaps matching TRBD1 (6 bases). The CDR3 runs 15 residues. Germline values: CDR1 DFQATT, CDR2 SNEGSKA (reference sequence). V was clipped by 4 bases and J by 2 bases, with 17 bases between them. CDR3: CSAIEGGGRNYGYTF. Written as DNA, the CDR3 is TGCAGTGCTATTGAGGGTGGGGGCAGGAACTATGGCTACACCTTC.

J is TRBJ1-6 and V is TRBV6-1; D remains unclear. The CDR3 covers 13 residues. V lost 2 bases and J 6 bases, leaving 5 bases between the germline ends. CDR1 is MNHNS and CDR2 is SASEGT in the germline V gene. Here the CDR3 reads CASSENFNSPLHF. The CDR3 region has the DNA TGTGCCAGCAGTGAAAATTTTAATTCACCCCTCCACTTT.

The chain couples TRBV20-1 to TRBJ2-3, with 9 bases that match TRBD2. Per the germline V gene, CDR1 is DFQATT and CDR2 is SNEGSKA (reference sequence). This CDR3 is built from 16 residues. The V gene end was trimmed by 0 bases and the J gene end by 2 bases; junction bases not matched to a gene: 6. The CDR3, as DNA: TGCAGTGCTAGAGATCGACAGCGGGGGGACACAGATACGCAGTATTTT. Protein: CSARDRQRGDTDTQYF.

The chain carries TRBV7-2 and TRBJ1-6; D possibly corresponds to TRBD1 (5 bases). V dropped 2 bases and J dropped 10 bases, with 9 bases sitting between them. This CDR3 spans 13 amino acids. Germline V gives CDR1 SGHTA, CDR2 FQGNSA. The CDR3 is CASSLQGPSPLHF. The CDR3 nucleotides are TGTGCCAGCAGCTTACAGGGTCCATCACCCCTCCACTTT.

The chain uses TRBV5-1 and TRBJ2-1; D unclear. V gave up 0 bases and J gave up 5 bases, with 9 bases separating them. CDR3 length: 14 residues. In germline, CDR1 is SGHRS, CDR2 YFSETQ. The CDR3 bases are TGCGCCAGCAGCTTGGGCCAGAATAACAATGAGCAGTTCTTC. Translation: CASSLGQNNNEQFF.

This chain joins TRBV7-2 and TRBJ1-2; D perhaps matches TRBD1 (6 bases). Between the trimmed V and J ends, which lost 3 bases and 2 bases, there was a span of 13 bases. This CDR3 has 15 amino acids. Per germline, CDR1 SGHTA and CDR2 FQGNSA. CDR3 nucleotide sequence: TGTGCCAGCAGCTTCCAGGGGACTAGGAACTATGGCTACACCTTC. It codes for CASSFQGTRNYGYTF.

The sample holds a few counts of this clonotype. Here the CDR3 DNA reads TGTGCCAGCAGCGTAGGACAGGCGGAAGGAGGTGAAAAACTGTTTTTT. It is translated as CASSVGQAEGGEKLFF. This chain uses TRBV27 with TRBJ1-4, with TRBD1 identical over 7 bases. Germline lookup yields CDR1 MNHEY and CDR2 SMNVEV (reference sequence). With 6 bases clipped from V and 7 bases from J, the junction kept 14 bases outside the gene matches. This CDR3 region has 16 residues.

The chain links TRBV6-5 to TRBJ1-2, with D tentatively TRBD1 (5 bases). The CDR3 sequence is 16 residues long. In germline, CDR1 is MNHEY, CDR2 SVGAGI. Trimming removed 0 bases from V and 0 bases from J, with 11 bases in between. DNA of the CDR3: TGTGCCAGCAGTTACTCGGGGGTGTCAGCTAACTATGGCTACACCTTC. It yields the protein CASSYSGVSANYGYTF.

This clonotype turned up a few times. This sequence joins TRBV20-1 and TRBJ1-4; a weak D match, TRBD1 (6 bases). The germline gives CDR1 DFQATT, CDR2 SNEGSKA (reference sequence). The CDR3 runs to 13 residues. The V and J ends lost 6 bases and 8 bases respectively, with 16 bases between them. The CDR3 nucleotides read TGCAGTGCCACTACAGGGTTGAGGGAAAAACTGTTTTTT. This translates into CSATTGLREKLFF.